The 2 T cell receptor beta chains below all came from one sample that was sequenced in a study of blood T cell repertoires in COVID-19. TCRdb keeps only in-frame clones here, not all; method: immunoSEQ multiplex PCR. There are some 190,000 clones in the sample; 70% to 85% occur only once, and around 7.8% lies in the top ten. Input material: peripheral blood. These receptors all stem from a woman older than 75 with COVID-19, enrolled during active disease.

The chain links TRBV11-3 to TRBJ2-7, with 9 bases matching TRBD1. Germline V lookup: CDR1 SGHNT, CDR2 YENEEA. The CDR3 runs to 15 residues. V trimming: 5 bases; J trimming: 3 bases; junction bases outside the gene matches: 8. CDR3: CASSPGGDRDYEQYF. Here the CDR3 DNA reads TGTGCCAGCAGCCCTGGGGGGGACAGGGACTACGAGCAGTACTTC.

Regarding this clone: The same CDR3 arises from other DNA sequences in this sample as well. This rearrangement joins TRBV5-1 to TRBJ1-5; 7 positions agree with TRBD1. V lost 2 bases to trimming and J lost 7 bases; unmatched junction nucleotides: 6. The germline CDR1 and CDR2 sequences are SGHRS and YFSETQ. The CDR3 loop spans 14 amino acids. The CDR3 bases are TGCGCCAGCAGCTTCGGACAGGAGGGACAGCCCCAGCATTTT. It encodes CASSFGQEGQPQHF.